The 9 T cell receptor beta chains given below trace back to one sample, sequenced in a study of T cells after yellow fever vaccination. TCRdb passed the 5' RACE reads through MiXCR, listing each CDR3 protein once. Of about 110,000 distinct CDR3 sequences listed, 7% to 8.5% were seen once; the top ten hold less than 30%. The starting material was CD8+ T cells sorted from PBMCs, obtained 45 days after the yellow fever booster vaccination. These receptors all come from a man younger than 40 who received the YFV17D yellow fever vaccine.

This clonotype was seen at least ten times. The CDR3 region has the DNA TGTGCCAGCAGTTATTCGGGACTCCCACAGCGGGCTTTCTTT. This encodes CASSYSGLPQRAFF. The chain joins TRBV6-5 to TRBJ1-1; tentatively, D is TRBD1 (5 bases). CDR3 length: 14 residues. The germline CDR1 and CDR2 sequences are MNHEY and SVGAGI. The V end lost 3 bases, the J end lost 11 bases, and 19 bases lay between the germline ends.

In this sample, this clonotype turned up many times. The chain joins TRBV5-1 to TRBJ2-1, with a weak D call TRBD2 (5 bases). V lost 2 bases, J lost 6 bases, and 18 bases lay in between. Germline V CDR1 and CDR2: SGHRS, YFSETQ. The CDR3 totals 16 residues. DNA for the CDR3: TGCGCCAGCAGCTTCAGATCTAGCCCCCAAGTCAATGAGCAGTTCTTC. Amino acid sequence: CASSFRSSPQVNEQFF.

There are many counts of this clonotype. This chain links TRBV2 with TRBJ2-1; 10 nucleotides align to TRBD2. V gave up 7 bases and J gave up 5 bases; unmatched junction bases: 11. Germline V gene lookup returns CDR1 SNHLY and CDR2 FYNNEI. The CDR3 has 16 amino acids. CDR3 DNA: TGTGCCAGCATGGGAAATAGCGGGAGGAATAACAATGAGCAGTTCTTC. It encodes CASMGNSGRNNNEQFF.

This clonotype came up many times. V is TRBV28 and J is TRBJ1-5, with TRBD1 as a possible D gene (5 bases). V was pared by 5 bases and J by 4 bases, with 15 bases between. The CDR3 totals 15 residues. Germline V gives CDR1 MDHEN, CDR2 SYDVKM. CDR3 coding DNA: TGTGCCAGCAGTCAACCGACAGTCCTGAATCAGCCCCAGCATTTT. Amino acid sequence: CASSQPTVLNQPQHF. The whole variable domain, filled in from reference TRBV28 and TRBJ1-5, reads DVKVTQSSRYLVKRTGEKVFLECVQDMDHENMFWYRQDPGLGLRLIYFSYDVKMKEKGDIPEGYSVSREKKERFSLILESASTNQTSMYLCASSQPTVLNQPQHFGDGTRLSIL.

The sample holds a few counts of this clonotype. The chain recombines TRBV5-5 with TRBJ2-6; D call uncertain. The CDR3 has 16 amino acids. V was clipped by 0 bases and J by 0 bases, with 7 bases between them. In germline, CDR1 is SGHKS, CDR2 YYEKEE (reference sequence). CDR3 nucleotide sequence: TGTGCCAGCAGCTTGGTGGCACCCTCTGGGGCCAACGTCCTGACTTTC. It encodes CASSLVAPSGANVLTF.

In its sample, this clonotype was seen many times. V usage is TRBV28 and J usage is TRBJ2-7; the D is unclear. Germline assignment: CDR1 MDHEN and CDR2 SYDVKM. The CDR3 consists of 13 residues. Between the trimmed V and J ends, which lost 3 bases and 3 bases, there was a span of 9 bases. CDR3 DNA: TGTGCCAGCAGTTTCCTGGACGGCTACGAGCAGTACTTC. Its protein is CASSFLDGYEQYF.

This chain joins TRBV7-9 and TRBJ1-4; TRBD1 aligns across 8 bases. The germline gives CDR1 SEHNR, CDR2 FQNEAQ (reference sequence). V was clipped by 8 bases and J by 7 bases; unmatched bases: 3. The CDR3 runs to 12 residues. The chain's CDR3 is CASVTGGEKLFF. The CDR3 coding sequence is TGTGCCAGCGTCACAGGGGGTGAAAAACTGTTTTTT.

This clonotype was seen a handful of times. The rearrangement links TRBV2 to TRBJ1-2; perhaps TRBD1 as D (5 bases). V was trimmed by 2 bases and J by 5 bases, leaving 15 bases between them. CDR3 size: 15 residues. CDR1 is SNHLY and CDR2 is FYNNEI in the germline V gene. The CDR3 coding sequence is TGTGCCAGCAGTGAAAGGGGCGGAGGGGAGTATGGCTACACCTTC. Translated: CASSERGGGEYGYTF.

This clonotype was seen ten or more times. The chain joins TRBV10-2 to TRBJ2-3; D gene uncertain. Germline CDR1 and CDR2: WSHSY and SAAADI. The CDR3 has 13 amino acids. Trimming left V 6 bases short and J 0 bases short, with 7 bases between. As DNA, the CDR3 is TGCGCCAGCAGAGATGACAGCACAGATACGCAGTATTTT. Translation: CASRDDSTDTQYF.